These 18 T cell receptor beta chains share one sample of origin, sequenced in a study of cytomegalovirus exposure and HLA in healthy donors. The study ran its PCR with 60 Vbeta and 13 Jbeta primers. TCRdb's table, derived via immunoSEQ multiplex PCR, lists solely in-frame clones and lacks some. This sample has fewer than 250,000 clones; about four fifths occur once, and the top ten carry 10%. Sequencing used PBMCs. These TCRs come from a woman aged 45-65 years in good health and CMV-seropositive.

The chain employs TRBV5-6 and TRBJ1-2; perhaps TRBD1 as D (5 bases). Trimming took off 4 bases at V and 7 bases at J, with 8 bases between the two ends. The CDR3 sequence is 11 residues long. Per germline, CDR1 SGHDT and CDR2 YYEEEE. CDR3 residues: CASSQGFGYTF. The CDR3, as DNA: TGTGCCAGCAGCCAGGGTTTTGGCTACACCTTC. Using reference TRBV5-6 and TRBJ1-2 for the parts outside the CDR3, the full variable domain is DAGVTQSPTHLIKTRGQQVTLRCSPKSGHDTVSWYQQALGQGPQFIFQYYEEEERQRGNFPDRFSGHQFPNYSSELNVNALLLGDSALYLCASSQGFGYTFGSGTRLTVV.

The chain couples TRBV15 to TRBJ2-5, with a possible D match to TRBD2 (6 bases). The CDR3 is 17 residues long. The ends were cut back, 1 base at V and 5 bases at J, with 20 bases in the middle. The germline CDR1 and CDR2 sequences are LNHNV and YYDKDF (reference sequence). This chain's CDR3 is CATSRGHRLRESETQYF. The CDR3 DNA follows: TGTGCCACCAGCAGAGGCCACCGACTCCGGGAGAGTGAGACCCAGTACTTC.

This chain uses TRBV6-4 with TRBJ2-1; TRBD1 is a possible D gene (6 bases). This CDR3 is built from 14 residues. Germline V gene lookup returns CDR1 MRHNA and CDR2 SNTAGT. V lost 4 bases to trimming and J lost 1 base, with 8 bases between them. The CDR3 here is CASSVTGSYNEQFF. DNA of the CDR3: TGTGCCAGCAGTGTAACAGGGTCCTACAATGAGCAGTTCTTC.

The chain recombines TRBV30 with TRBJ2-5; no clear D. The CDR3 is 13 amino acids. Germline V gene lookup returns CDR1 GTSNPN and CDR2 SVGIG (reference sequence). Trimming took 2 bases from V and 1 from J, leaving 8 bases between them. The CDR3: CAWSRQVQETQYF. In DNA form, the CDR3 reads TGTGCCTGGAGTCGACAAGTCCAAGAGACCCAGTACTTC.

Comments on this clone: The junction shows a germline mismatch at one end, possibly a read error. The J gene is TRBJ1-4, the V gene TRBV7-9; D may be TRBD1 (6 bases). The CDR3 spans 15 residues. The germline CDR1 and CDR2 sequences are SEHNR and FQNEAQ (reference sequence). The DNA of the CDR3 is TGTTCCAGCAGCTTAGATGGGGGCGCGGGTGAAAAACTGTTTTTT. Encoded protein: CSSSLDGGAGEKLFF.

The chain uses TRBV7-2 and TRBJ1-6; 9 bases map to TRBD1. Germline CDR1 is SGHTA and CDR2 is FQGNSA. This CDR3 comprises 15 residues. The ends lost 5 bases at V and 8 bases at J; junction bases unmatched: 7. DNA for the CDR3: TGTGCCAGCAGCCCACGACAGGGGGGCGATTCACCCCTCCACTTT. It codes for CASSPRQGGDSPLHF.

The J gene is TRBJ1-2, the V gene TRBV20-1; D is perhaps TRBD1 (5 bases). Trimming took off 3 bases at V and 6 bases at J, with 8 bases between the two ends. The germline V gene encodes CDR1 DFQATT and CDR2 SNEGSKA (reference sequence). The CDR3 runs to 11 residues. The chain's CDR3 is CSASGGDGYTF. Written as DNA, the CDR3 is TGCAGTGCTAGCGGGGGGGATGGCTACACCTTC.

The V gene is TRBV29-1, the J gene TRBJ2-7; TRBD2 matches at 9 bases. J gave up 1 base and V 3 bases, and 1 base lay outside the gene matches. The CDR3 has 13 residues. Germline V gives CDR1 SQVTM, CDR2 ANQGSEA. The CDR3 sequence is CSVEGLASYEQYF. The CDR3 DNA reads TGCAGCGTTGAGGGACTAGCTTCCTACGAGCAGTACTTC.

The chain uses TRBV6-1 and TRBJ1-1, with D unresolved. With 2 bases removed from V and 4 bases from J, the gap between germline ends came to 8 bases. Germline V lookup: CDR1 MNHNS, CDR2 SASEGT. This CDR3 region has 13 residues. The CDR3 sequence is CASSERRGTEAFF. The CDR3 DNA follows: TGTGCCAGCAGTGAACGCCGGGGCACTGAAGCTTTCTTT.

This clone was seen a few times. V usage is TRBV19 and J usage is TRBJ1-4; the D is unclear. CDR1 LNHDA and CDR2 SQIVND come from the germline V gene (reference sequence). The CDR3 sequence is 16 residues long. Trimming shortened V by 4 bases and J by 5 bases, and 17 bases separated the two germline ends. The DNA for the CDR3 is TGTGCCAGTAGTACTTCCTATTCGGACTGGAATGAAAAACTGTTTTTT. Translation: CASSTSYSDWNEKLFF.

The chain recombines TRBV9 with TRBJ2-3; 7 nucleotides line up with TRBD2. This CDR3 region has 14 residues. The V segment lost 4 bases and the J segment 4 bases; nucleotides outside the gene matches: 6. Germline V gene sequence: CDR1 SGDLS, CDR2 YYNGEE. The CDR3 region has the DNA TGTGCCAGCAGCTTCGGACTAGTATCAGATACGCAGTATTTT. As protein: CASSFGLVSDTQYF. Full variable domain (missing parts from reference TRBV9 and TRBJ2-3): DSGVTQTPKHLITATGQRVTLRCSPRSGDLSVYWYQQSLDQGLQFLIQYYNGEERAKGNILERFSAQQFPDLHSELNLSSLELGDSALYFCASSFGLVSDTQYFGPGTRLTVL.

This CDR3 is CASRTGNYEQYF. The CDR3 DNA sequence: TGTGCCAGCAGGACAGGGAACTACGAGCAGTACTTC. This rearrangement joins TRBV7-2 to TRBJ2-7, with 7 nucleotides matching TRBD1. Germline lookup yields CDR1 SGHTA and CDR2 FQGNSA. The CDR3 runs to 12 residues. After removal of 6 bases from V and 3 bases from J, the junction contained 2 bases not matched to a gene.

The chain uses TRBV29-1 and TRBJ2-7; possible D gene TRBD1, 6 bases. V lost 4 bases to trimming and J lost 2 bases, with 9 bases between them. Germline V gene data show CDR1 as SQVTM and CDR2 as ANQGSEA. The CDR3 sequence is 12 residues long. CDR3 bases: TGCAGCGTTGCGGGACAAGCCTACGAGCAGTACTTC. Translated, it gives CSVAGQAYEQYF.

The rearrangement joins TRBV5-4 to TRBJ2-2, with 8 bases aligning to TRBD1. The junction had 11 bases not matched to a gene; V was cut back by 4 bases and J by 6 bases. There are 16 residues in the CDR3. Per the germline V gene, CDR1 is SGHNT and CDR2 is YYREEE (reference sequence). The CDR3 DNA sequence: TGTGCCAGCAGCCTGATGACAGGGGTTATTCCCGGGGAGCTGTTTTTT. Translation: CASSLMTGVIPGELFF.

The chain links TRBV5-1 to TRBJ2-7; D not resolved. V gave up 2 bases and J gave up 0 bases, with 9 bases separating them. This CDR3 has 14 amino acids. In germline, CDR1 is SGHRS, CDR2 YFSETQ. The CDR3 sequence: CASSFTESSYEQYF. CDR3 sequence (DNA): TGCGCCAGCAGCTTTACAGAGAGCTCCTACGAGCAGTACTTC.

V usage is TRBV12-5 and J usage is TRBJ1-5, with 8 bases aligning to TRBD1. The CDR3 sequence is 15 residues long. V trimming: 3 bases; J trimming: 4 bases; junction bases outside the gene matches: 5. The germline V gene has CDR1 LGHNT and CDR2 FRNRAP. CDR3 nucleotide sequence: TGTGCTAGTGGTTTTGCAGGGGGCCCAAATCAGCCCCAGCATTTT. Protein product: CASGFAGGPNQPQHF.

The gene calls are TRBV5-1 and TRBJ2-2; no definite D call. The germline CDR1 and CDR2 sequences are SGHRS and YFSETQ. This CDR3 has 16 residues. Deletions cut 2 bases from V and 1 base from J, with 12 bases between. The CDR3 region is CASSFLLAENTGELFF. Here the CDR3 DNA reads TGCGCCAGCAGCTTCCTATTAGCAGAGAACACCGGGGAGCTGTTTTTT.

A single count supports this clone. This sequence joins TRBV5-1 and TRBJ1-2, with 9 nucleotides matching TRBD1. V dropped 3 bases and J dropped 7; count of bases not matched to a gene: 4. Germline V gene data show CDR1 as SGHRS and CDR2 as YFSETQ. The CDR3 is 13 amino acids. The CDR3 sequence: CASSSGTGIGYTF. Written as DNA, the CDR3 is TGCGCCAGCAGCTCCGGGACAGGGATTGGCTACACCTTC.